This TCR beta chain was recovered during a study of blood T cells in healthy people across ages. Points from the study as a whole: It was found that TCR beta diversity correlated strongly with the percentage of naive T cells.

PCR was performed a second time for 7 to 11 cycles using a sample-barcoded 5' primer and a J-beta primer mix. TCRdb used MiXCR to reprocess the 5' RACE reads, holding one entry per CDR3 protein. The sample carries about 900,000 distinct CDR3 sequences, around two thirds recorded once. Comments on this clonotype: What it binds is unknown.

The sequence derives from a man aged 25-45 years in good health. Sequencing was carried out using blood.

DNA for the CDR3: TGTGCCAGCAGCCGGACAGGGTTCATGGAAAAACTGTTTTTT. Translating it yields CASSRTGFMEKLFF. The chain couples TRBV2 to TRBJ1-4; 8 nucleotides line up with TRBD1. The CDR3 has 14 amino acids. J lost 8 bases, V lost 6 bases, and 8 bases had no gene match. Germline V gene sequence: CDR1 SNHLY, CDR2 FYNNEI.